What follows are 8 T cell receptor beta chains derived from one specimen sequenced in a study of T cell changes during pregnancy in multiple sclerosis. Data came from immunoSEQ multiplex PCR; TCRdb stores just in-frame clones and leaves some out. The sample contains about 57,000 clones, around 92% of which appear only once. Here the sequenced sample was CD4+ T cells from peripheral blood mononuclear cells, taken in the third trimester of pregnancy. The receptors stem from a female donor with multiple sclerosis, enrolled in a pregnancy study.

The CDR3 DNA sequence: TGTGCCTGGGCCCACGGGGAGGTGCAGTACTTC. Translated, it gives CAWAHGEVQYF. The chain is built from TRBV30 and TRBJ2-7, with D possibly being TRBD2 (6 bases). V lost 5 bases and J 9 bases, leaving 14 bases between the germline ends. The CDR3 is 11 residues long. Germline lookup yields CDR1 GTSNPN and CDR2 SVGIG (reference sequence).

This clone was counted once. The V call is TRBV9, the J call TRBJ2-1; 9 bases fit TRBD1. V lost 6 bases, J lost 8 bases, and 12 bases stayed unmatched. Per the germline V gene, CDR1 is SGDLS and CDR2 is YYNGEE. This CDR3 is 15 amino acids long. The CDR3 spells CASTQGTGTFDEQFF. The CDR3 DNA reads as TGTGCCAGCACCCAAGGGACAGGGACTTTCGATGAGCAGTTCTTC.

The V gene is TRBV5-6, the J gene TRBJ1-1; tentative D call: TRBD1 (5 bases). CDR1 is SGHDT and CDR2 is YYEEEE in the germline V gene. Trimming cost V 0 bases and J 10 bases, with 13 bases left between them. The CDR3 is 13 residues long. CDR3 nucleotide sequence: TGTGCCAGCAGCTTGGGGGGGGGACTGCGAGCTTTCTTT. It translates to CASSLGGGLRAFF. The full variable domain, completed using reference TRBV5-6 and TRBJ1-1, is DAGVTQSPTHLIKTRGQQVTLRCSPKSGHDTVSWYQQALGQGPQFIFQYYEEEERQRGNFPDRFSGHQFPNYSSELNVNALLLGDSALYLCASSLGGGLRAFFGQGTRLTVV.

The V call is TRBV6-5, the J call TRBJ1-2; tentatively, D is TRBD1 (6 bases). Germline V gene data show CDR1 as MNHEY and CDR2 as SVGAGI. Trimming cost V 7 bases and J 10 bases, with 22 bases left between them. CDR3 size: 14 residues. In nucleotides, the CDR3 is TGTGCCAGCACCCCGTATCGGGGGGCACTGGTCTACACCTTC. Residues: CASTPYRGALVYTF.

The gene calls are TRBV15 and TRBJ1-2; possible D gene TRBD1, 6 bases. This CDR3 has 13 amino acids. CDR1 LNHNV and CDR2 YYDKDF come from the germline V gene (reference sequence). V lost 8 bases and J lost 1, with 11 bases in between. The CDR3 reads CATSPDSNYGYTF. CDR3 nucleotide sequence: TGTGCCACCTCACCGGACAGTAACTATGGCTACACCTTC.

The V call is TRBV30, the J call TRBJ2-3; D may be TRBD2 (5 bases). The CDR3 contains 14 residues. CDR1 is GTSNPN, CDR2 SVGIG, per germline (reference sequence). The ends were cut back, 4 bases at V and 6 bases at J, with 17 bases in the middle. Written as DNA, the CDR3 is TGTGCCTGGAAACCCCTCGGTGGGGAGGATACGCAGTATTTT. Translating gives CAWKPLGGEDTQYF.

The chain carries TRBV6-5 and TRBJ2-2, with TRBD2 as a possible D gene (5 bases). V was shortened by 6 bases and J by 3 bases, with 14 bases between the two germline ends. The CDR3 spans 15 residues. From germline, CDR1 is MNHEY and CDR2 SVGAGI. This CDR3 reads CASRRRGLDTGELFF. The CDR3 nucleotides read TGTGCCAGCAGAAGACGCGGGTTGGACACCGGGGAGCTGTTTTTT.

This chain connects TRBV5-8 to TRBJ1-4, with no clear D. Trimming took 2 bases from V and 4 from J, leaving 18 bases between them. The CDR3 spans 17 residues. Germline assignment: CDR1 SGHTS and CDR2 YDEGEE. Written as DNA, the CDR3 is TGTGCCAGCAGCTTCCAGCGGGGAATGAAGGGTAATGAAAAACTGTTTTTT. Its protein is CASSFQRGMKGNEKLFF.